These T cell receptor beta chains were read from a single sample in a study of cytomegalovirus exposure and HLA in healthy donors. Profiled with immunoSEQ multiplex PCR; TCRdb holds only in-frame clones, not every one. The sample carries 65,000 to 90,000 clones, roughly 82% recorded once. Sample: PBMCs. These receptors all come from a young man in good health and CMV-seronegative. Each CDR3 is given with its conserved first and last residue. The D gene is left open where the match is weak. Expanded clones get a size class; other rows say once, few or many, or leave the size out.

clone_size,v_call,j_call,d_call,cdr3_aa,cdr3_nt
-,TRBV9,TRBJ1-5,-,CASSVENPGTKNQPQHF,TGTGCCAGCAGCGTAGAAAATCCGGGGACAAAAAATCAGCCCCAGCATTTT
-,TRBV28,TRBJ2-3,-,CASRGGATDTQYF,TGTGCCAGCCGAGGGGGGGCCACAGATACGCAGTATTTT
-,TRBV11-2,TRBJ1-4,TRBD1,CASSLGQGAFEKLFF,TGTGCCAGCAGCTTAGGACAGGGGGCATTTGAAAAACTGTTTTTT
-,TRBV6-6,TRBJ2-5,-,CASSYYREGETQYF,TGTGCCAGCAGTTACTACCGGGAAGGAGAGACCCAGTACTTC
-,TRBV15,TRBJ2-5,TRBD2,CATRKKRGKYQETQYF,TGTGCCACCAGAAAAAAGCGGGGAAAGTACCAAGAGACCCAGTACTTC
-,TRBV27,TRBJ1-6,TRBD1,CASSLLRTGSRTSPLHF,TGTGCCAGCAGTTTACTGCGGACAGGTAGTCGAACGTCCCCCCTCCACTTT
-,TRBV5-1,TRBJ2-7,TRBD2,CASSLWEGAGEQYF,TGCGCCAGCAGCTTGTGGGAGGGTGCTGGGGAGCAGTACTTC
-,TRBV4-3,TRBJ2-3,-,CASSQTGTTDTQYF,TGCGCCAGCAGCCAAACAGGTACCACAGATACGCAGTATTTT
-,TRBV28,TRBJ2-7,TRBD2,CASSTWDYLKFPYEQYF,TGTGCCAGCAGTACCTGGGACTACCTAAAATTTCCCTACGAGCAGTACTTC
-,TRBV9,TRBJ2-7,TRBD2,CASRATSGRIYEQYF,TGTGCCAGCAGAGCGACTAGCGGGAGGATTTACGAGCAGTACTTC
-,TRBV21-1,TRBJ1-3,-,CASSKERCLGWNTIYF,TGTGCCAGCAGCAAAGAGCGGTGCCTCGGATGGAACACCATATATTTT
-,TRBV5-1,TRBJ1-1,TRBD1,CASSRGQMNTEAFF,TGCGCCAGCAGCAGGGGACAGATGAACACTGAAGCTTTCTTT
-,TRBV27,TRBJ1-4,TRBD1,CASSLGFPGGRGEKLFF,TGTGCCAGCAGTTTAGGGTTCCCAGGGGGCAGAGGTGAAAAACTGTTTTTT
-,TRBV4-1,TRBJ1-1,-,CASSLGQWAEAFF,TGCGCCAGCAGTCTCGGACAGTGGGCTGAAGCTTTCTTT
-,TRBV6-1,TRBJ1-6,-,CASTLRSYNSPLHF,TGTGCCAGCACTCTACGTTCCTATAATTCACCCCTCCACTTT
-,TRBV29-1,TRBJ2-6,TRBD1,CSVVPSGQGENSGANVLTF,TGCAGCGTTGTGCCTTCCGGACAGGGCGAAAACTCTGGGGCCAACGTCCTGACTTTC
-,TRBV14,TRBJ2-7,-,CASSQGGRAAVYEQYF,TGTGCCAGCAGCCAAGGGGGCAGGGCAGCCGTCTACGAGCAGTACTTC
-,TRBV28,TRBJ2-5,TRBD1,CASSLRAGGLLLYQETQYF,TGTGCCAGCAGTTTGAGGGCAGGGGGCCTGCTTCTGTACCAAGAGACCCAGTACTTC
-,TRBV2,TRBJ2-1,TRBD2,CASSPFPGTSSYNEQFF,TGTGCCAGCAGCCCGTTTCCCGGGACTAGCTCCTACAATGAGCAGTTCTTC
-,TRBV29-1,TRBJ2-2,TRBD2,CSVEDRERENTGELFF,TGCAGCGTTGAAGATCGGGAGCGGGAGAACACCGGGGAGCTGTTTTTT
-,TRBV18,TRBJ2-3,TRBD1,CASSLTGGSTDTQYF,TGTGCCAGCTCACTTACAGGGGGTAGCACAGATACGCAGTATTTT
-,TRBV28,TRBJ1-1,-,CASSFIRVGGTNTEAFF,TGTGCCAGCAGTTTTATAAGAGTAGGGGGAACGAACACTGAAGCTTTCTTT
-,TRBV2,TRBJ2-1,TRBD1,CASKTGIGQFF,TGTGCCAGCAAGACAGGGATCGGGCAGTTCTTC
-,TRBV6-1,TRBJ2-7,-,CASSVGRDVWSYEQYF,TGTGCCAGCAGTGTCGGCAGGGATGTGTGGTCCTACGAGCAGTACTTC
-,TRBV6-5,TRBJ1-3,-,CASSVDRNGNTIYF,TGTGCCAGCAGTGTTGACAGGAATGGAAACACCATATATTTT
-,TRBV19,TRBJ2-7,-,CASSIADEQYF,TGTGCCAGTAGTATAGCGGACGAGCAGTACTTC
-,TRBV7-2,TRBJ1-1,-,CASRPQVNTEAFF,TGTGCCAGCAGACCTCAGGTGAACACTGAAGCTTTCTTT
-,TRBV28,TRBJ1-5,-,CASSSRGNQPQHF,TGTGCCAGCAGTTCAAGGGGGAATCAGCCCCAGCATTTT
-,TRBV4-3,TRBJ2-1,TRBD2,CASSLDSGSSHNEQFF,TGCGCCAGCAGCCTTGATAGCGGGAGTTCCCACAATGAGCAGTTCTTC
-,TRBV5-4,TRBJ2-2,TRBD2,CASSLSGGAIGELFF,TGTGCCAGCAGCCTGAGCGGGGGGGCAATCGGGGAGCTGTTTTTT
-,TRBV18,TRBJ1-5,-,CASSPLGVGSQPQHF,TGTGCCAGCTCACCGCTGGGGGTCGGGAGTCAGCCCCAGCATTTT
-,TRBV18,TRBJ1-3,TRBD1,CASSPSLDREDWNTIYF,TGTGCCAGCTCACCATCCCTGGACAGGGAGGACTGGAACACCATATATTTT
-,TRBV5-4,TRBJ2-1,TRBD1,CASSWTGGTGLRFF,TGTGCCAGCAGCTGGACAGGGGGCACTGGGTTGCGGTTCTTC
-,TRBV5-1,TRBJ2-5,TRBD2,CASTSGGPGETQYF,TGCGCCAGCACATCGGGAGGGCCGGGGGAGACCCAGTACTTC
once,TRBV11-2,TRBJ1-5,TRBD1,CAISLGPGQEAEGQPQHF,TGTGCCATCAGCTTAGGTCCGGGACAGGAGGCGGAGGGTCAGCCCCAGCATTTT
-,TRBV11-2,TRBJ1-2,-,CASSLTAAGGRGGYTF,TGTGCCAGCAGCTTAACTGCGGCAGGCGGCCGGGGAGGCTACACCTTC
-,TRBV27,TRBJ2-7,TRBD1,CASSRQGARYEQYF,TGTGCCAGCAGTAGACAGGGGGCGCGTTACGAGCAGTACTTC
few,TRBV6-5,TRBJ2-2,TRBD1,CASSYDRVDTGELFF,TGTGCCAGCAGTTACGACAGGGTCGACACCGGGGAGCTGTTTTTT
-,TRBV7-9,TRBJ2-6,-,CASSSDPGGTGANVLTF,TGTGCCAGCAGCTCAGATCCTGGAGGGACTGGGGCCAACGTCCTGACTTTC
-,TRBV19,TRBJ2-3,TRBD1,CASSDDRGRWPQYF,TGTGCCAGTAGCGACGACAGGGGGAGATGGCCGCAGTATTTT
-,TRBV15,TRBJ2-1,-,CATSDIEQFF,TGTGCCACGTCCGACATTGAGCAGTTCTTC
-,TRBV30,TRBJ1-3,-,CAWRYGGTGNTIYF,TGTGCCTGGAGGTACGGAGGGACTGGAAACACCATATATTTT
-,TRBV7-2,TRBJ2-5,-,CASSLVGGETQYF,TGTGCCAGCAGCTTAGTAGGAGGGGAGACCCAGTACTTC
-,TRBV5-4,TRBJ1-3,TRBD1,CASSLGQGVVHSGNTIYF,TGTGCCAGCAGCTTGGGGCAGGGGGTAGTTCACTCTGGAAACACCATATATTTT